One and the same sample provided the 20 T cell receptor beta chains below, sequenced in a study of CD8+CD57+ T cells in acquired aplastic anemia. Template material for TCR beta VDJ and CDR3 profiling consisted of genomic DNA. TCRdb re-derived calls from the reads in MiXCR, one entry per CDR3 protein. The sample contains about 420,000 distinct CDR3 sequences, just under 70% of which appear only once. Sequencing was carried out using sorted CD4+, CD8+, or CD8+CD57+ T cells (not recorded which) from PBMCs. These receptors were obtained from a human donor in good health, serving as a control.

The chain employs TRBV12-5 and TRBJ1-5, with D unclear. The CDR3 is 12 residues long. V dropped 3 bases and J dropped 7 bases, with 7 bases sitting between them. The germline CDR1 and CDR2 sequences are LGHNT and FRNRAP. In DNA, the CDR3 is TGTGCTAGTGGTTTTGAAAGACAGCCCCAGCATTTT. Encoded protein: CASGFERQPQHF. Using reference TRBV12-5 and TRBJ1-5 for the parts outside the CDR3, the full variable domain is DARVTQTPRHKVTEMGQEVTMRCQPILGHNTVFWYRQTMMQGLELLAYFRNRAPLDDSGMPKDRFSAEMPDATLATLKIQPSEPRDSAVYFCASGFERQPQHFGDGTRLSIL.

The CDR3 loop is CASSARFNRGGYIHF. The CDR3 DNA reads as TGTGCCAGCAGCGCTCGCTTCAACAGGGGAGGCTACATCCACTTT. The rearrangement uses TRBV9 and TRBJ1-6, with 7 bases lining up with TRBD1. Germline V gives CDR1 SGDLS, CDR2 YYNGEE. The CDR3 has 15 residues. After removal of 3 bases from V and 17 bases from J, the junction contained 17 bases not matched to a gene.

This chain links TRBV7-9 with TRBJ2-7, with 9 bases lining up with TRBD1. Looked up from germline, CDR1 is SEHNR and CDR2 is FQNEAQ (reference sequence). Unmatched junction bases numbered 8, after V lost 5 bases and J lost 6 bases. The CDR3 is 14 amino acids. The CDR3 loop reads CASSPPGQGSEQYF. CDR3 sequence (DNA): TGTGCCAGCAGCCCCCCGGGACAGGGCTCCGAGCAGTACTTC.

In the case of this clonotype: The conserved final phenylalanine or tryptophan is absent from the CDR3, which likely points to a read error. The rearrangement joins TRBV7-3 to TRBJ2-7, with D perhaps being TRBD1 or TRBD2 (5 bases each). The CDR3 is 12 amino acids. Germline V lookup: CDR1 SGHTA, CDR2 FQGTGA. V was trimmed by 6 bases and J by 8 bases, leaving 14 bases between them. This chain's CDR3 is CASSRGREQQYI. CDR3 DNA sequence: TGTGCCAGCAGTCGGGGCAGGGAGCAGCAGTACATT.

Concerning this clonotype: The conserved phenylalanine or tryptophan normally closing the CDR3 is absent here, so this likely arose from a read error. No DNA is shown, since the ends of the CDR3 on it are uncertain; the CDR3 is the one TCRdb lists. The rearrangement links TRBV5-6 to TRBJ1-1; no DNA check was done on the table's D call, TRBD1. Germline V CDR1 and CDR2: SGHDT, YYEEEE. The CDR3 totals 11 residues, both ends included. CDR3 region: CASSLEGDRIS.

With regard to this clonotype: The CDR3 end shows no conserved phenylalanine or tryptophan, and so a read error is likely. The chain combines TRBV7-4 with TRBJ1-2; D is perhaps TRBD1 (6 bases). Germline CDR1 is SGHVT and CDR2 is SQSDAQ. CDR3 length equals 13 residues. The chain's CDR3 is CAISPRGGEGYTT. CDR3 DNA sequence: TGTGCCATCAGCCCCAGGGGAGGAGAAGGCTACACCACC.

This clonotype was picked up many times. The CDR3 here is CASSRSGSLSYEQYF. The CDR3 DNA follows: TGTGCCAGCAGCCGTAGCGGGTCCCTATCCTACGAGCAGTACTTC. This sequence joins TRBV12-3 or TRBV12-4 and TRBJ2-7; TRBD2 aligns across 7 bases. The CDR3 contains 15 residues. Germline trimming cut 6 bases from V and 1 base from J; bases unmatched to any gene: 9.

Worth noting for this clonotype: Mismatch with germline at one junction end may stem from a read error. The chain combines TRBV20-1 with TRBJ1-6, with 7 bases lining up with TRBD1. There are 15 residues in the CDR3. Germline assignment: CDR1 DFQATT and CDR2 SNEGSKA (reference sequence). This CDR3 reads CSAFPGQAYSSPLHF. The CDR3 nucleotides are TGCAGTGCTTTTCCCGGACAGGCCTATAGTTCACCCCTCCACTTT.

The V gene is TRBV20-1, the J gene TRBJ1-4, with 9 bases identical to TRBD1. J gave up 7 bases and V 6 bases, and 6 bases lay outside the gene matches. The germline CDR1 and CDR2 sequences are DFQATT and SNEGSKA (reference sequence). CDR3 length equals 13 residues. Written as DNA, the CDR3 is TGCAGTGCACCCGGACAGGGGTCTGAAAAACTGTTTTTT. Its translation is CSAPGQGSEKLFF.

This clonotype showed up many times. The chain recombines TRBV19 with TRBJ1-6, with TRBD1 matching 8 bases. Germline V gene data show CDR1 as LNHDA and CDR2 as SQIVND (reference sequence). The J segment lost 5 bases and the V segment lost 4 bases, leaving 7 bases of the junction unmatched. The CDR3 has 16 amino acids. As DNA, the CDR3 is TGTGCCAGTAGTACGATTGGACAGGGTCATAATTCACCCCTCCACTTT. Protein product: CASSTIGQGHNSPLHF.

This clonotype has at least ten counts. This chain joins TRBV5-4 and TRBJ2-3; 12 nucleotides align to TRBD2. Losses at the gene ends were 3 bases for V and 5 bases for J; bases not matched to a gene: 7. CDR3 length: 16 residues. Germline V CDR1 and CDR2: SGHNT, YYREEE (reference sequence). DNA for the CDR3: TGTGCCAGCAGCTCCCCTAGCGGGGGGGTAGTAGATACGCAGTATTTT. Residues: CASSSPSGGVVDTQYF.

Here the CDR3 DNA reads TGTGCCAGTGGCCCCACAGGTAACGAGCAGTACTTC. Protein sequence: CASGPTGNEQYF. This chain uses TRBV12-3 or TRBV12-4 with TRBJ2-7, with a tentative D call TRBD1 (5 bases). V lost 9 bases to trimming and J lost 5 bases, with 14 bases between them. The CDR3 contains 12 residues.

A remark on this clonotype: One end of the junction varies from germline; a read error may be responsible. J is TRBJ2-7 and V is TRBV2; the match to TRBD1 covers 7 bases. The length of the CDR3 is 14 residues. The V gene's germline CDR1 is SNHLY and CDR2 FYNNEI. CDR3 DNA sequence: TGTGCCAGCAGTGGACAGGGATGGTCCTGCGAGCAGTACTTC. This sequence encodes CASSGQGWSCEQYF.

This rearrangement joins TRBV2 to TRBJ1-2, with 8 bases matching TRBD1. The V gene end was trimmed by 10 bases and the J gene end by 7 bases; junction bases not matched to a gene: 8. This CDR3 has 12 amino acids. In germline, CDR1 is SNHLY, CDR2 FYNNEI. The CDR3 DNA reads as TGTGCCACGACCTCAGGGGGCTGTGGCTACACCTTC. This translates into CATTSGGCGYTF.

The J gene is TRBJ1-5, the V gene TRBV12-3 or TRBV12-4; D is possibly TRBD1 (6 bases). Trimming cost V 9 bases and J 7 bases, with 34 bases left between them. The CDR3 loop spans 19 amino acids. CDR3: CASRAPRGSTQGGGQPQHF. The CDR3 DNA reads TGTGCCAGTAGGGCTCCAAGGGGGTCAACACAGGGAGGGGGGCAGCCCCAGCATTTT.

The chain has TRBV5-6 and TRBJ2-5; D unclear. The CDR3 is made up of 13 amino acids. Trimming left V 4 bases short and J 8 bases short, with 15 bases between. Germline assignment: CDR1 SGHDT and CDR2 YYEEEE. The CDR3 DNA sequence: TGTGCCAGCAGCATCAAGACAACGAAAACCCAGTACTTC. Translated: CASSIKTTKTQYF.

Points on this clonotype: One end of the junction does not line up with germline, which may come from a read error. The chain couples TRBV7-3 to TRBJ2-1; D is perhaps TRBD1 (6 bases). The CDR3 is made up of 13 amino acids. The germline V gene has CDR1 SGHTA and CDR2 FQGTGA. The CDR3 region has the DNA TGTGCCAGCAGCACAAACAGGGCCAATGAGCTGTTCTTC. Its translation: CASSTNRANELFF.

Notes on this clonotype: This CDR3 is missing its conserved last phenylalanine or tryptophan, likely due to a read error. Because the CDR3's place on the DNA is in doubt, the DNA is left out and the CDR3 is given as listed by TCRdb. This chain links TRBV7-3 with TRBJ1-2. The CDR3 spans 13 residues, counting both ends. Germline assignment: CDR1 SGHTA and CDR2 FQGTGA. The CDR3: CATSLSDMGSPLH.

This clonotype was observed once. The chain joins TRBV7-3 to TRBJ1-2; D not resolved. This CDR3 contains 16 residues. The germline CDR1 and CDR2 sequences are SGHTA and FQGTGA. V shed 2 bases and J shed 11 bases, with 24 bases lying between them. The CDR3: CASSLWENTEAFFYTF. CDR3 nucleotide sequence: TGTGCCAGCAGCTTATGGGAGAACACTGAAGCTTTCTTTTACACCTTC. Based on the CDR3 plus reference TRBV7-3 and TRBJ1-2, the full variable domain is GAGVSQTPSNKVTEKGKYVELRCDPISGHTALYWYRQSLGQGPEFLIYFQGTGAADDSGLPNDRFFAVRPEGSVSTLKIQRTERGDSAVYLCASSLWENTEAFFYTFGSGTRLTVV.

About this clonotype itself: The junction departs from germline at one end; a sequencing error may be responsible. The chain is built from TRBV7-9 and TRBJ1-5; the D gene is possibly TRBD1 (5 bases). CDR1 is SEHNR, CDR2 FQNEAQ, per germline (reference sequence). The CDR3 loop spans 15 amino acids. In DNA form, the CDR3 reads TGCGCCAGCAGCTGGGGACCGGTTGTCAATCAGCGCCAGCATTTT. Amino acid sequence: CASSWGPVVNQRQHF.